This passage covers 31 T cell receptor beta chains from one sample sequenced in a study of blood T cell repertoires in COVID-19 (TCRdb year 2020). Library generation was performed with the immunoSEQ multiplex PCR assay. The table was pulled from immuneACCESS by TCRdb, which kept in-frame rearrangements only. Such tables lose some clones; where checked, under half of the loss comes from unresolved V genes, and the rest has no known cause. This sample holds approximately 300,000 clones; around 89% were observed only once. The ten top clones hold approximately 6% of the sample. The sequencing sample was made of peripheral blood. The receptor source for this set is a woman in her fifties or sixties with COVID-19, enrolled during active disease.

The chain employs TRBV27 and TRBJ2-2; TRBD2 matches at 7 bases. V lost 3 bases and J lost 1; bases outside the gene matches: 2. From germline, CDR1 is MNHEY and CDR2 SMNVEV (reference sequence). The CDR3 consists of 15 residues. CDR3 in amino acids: CASSFASGNTGELFF. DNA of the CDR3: TGTGCCAGCAGTTTTGCTAGCGGGAACACCGGGGAGCTGTTTTTT.

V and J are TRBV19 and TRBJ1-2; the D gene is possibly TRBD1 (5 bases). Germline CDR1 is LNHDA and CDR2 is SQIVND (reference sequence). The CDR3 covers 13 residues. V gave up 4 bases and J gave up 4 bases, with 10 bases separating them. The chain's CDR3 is CASSTDTFYGYTF. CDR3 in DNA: TGTGCCAGTAGTACGGACACCTTCTATGGCTACACCTTC.

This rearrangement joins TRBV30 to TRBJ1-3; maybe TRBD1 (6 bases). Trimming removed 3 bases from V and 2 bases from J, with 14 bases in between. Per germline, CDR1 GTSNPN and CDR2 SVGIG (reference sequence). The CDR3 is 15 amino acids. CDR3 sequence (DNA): TGTGCCTGGAGGGGAGGGGGGGCTCCTGGAAACACCATATATTTT. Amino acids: CAWRGGGAPGNTIYF.

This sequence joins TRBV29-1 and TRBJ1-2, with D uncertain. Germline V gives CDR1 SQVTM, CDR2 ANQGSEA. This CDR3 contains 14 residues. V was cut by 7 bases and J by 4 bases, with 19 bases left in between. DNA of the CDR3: TGCAGCGCATTACCATCCGGGAAGGGCTATGGCTACACCTTC. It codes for CSALPSGKGYGYTF. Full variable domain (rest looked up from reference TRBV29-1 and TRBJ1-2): SAVISQKPSRDICQRGTSLTIQCQVDSQVTMMFWYRQQPGQSLTLIATANQGSEATYESGFVIDKFPISRPNLTFSTLTVSNMSPEDSSIYLCSALPSGKGYGYTFGSGTRLTVV.

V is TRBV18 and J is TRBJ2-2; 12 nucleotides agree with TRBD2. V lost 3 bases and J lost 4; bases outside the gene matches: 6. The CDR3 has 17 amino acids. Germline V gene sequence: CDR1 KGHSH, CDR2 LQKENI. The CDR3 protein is CASSPETSGSTTGELFF. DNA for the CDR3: TGTGCCAGCTCACCTGAGACTAGCGGGAGTACCACCGGGGAGCTGTTTTTT.

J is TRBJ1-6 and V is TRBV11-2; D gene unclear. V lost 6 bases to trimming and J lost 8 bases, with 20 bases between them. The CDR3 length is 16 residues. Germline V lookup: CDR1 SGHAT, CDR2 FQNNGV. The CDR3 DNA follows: TGTGCCAGCAGGCAACGGCGGGGATTGAGGGATTCACCCCTCCACTTT. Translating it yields CASRQRRGLRDSPLHF.

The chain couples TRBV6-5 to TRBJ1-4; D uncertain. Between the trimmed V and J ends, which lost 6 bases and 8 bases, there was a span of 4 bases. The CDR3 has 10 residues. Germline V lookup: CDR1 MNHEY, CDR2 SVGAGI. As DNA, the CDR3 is TGTGCCAGCAGACGGGAAAAACTGTTTTTT. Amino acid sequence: CASRREKLFF.

CDR3: CASSFLAGGEETQYF. The CDR3, as DNA: TGTGCCAGCAGCTTTTTAGCGGGGGGAGAAGAGACCCAGTACTTC. The chain uses TRBV7-9 and TRBJ2-5; 10 bases align to TRBD2. This CDR3 is built from 15 residues. CDR1 SEHNR and CDR2 FQNEAQ come from the germline V gene (reference sequence). Trimming cost V 3 bases and J 3 bases; bases outside gene matches: 4.

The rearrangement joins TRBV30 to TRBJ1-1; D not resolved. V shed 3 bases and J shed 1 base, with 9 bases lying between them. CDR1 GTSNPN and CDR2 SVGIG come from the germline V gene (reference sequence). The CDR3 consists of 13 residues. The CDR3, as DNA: TGTGCCTGGAGCCCGGTGTGGAACACTGAAGCTTTCTTT. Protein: CAWSPVWNTEAFF.

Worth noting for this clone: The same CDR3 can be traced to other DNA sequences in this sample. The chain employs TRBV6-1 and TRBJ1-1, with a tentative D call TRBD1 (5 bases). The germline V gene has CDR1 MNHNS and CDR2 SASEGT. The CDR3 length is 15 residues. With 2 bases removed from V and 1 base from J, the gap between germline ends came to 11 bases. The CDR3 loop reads CASSEQGRENTEAFF. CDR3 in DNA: TGTGCCAGCAGTGAACAGGGCAGGGAGAACACTGAAGCTTTCTTT.

CDR3 DNA: TGTGCCAGTTCGGGGTCCTACAATGAGCAGTTCTTC. It is translated as CASSGSYNEQFF. V usage is TRBV19 and J usage is TRBJ2-1; tentative D call: TRBD2 (5 bases). The CDR3 sequence is 12 residues long. V was shortened by 8 bases and J by 1 base, with 6 bases between the two germline ends. The germline V gene has CDR1 LNHDA and CDR2 SQIVND (reference sequence).

CDR3 residues: CASRGQNTEAFF. The CDR3 bases are TGTGCCAGCAGGGGACAGAACACTGAAGCTTTCTTT. The chain couples TRBV19 to TRBJ1-1, with D tentatively TRBD1 (6 bases). The V and J ends lost 9 bases and 1 base respectively, with 9 bases between them. Germline CDR1 is LNHDA and CDR2 is SQIVND (reference sequence). The CDR3 consists of 12 residues.

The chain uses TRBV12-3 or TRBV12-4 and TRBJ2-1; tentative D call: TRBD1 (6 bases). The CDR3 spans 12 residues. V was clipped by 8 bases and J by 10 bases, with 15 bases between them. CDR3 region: CASRRQVGEQFF. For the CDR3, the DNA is TGTGCCAGCCGAAGACAGGTCGGGGAGCAGTTCTTC.

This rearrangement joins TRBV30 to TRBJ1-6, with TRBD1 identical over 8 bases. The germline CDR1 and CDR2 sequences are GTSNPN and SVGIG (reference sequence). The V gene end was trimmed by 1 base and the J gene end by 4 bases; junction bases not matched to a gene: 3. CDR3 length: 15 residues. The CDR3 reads CAWSDRQGYNSPLHF. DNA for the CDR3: TGTGCCTGGAGTGACCGACAGGGGTATAATTCACCCCTCCACTTT.

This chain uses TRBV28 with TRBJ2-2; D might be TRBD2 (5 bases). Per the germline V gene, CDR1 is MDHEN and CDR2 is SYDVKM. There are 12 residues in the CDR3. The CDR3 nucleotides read TGTGCAGGCCGGGGAAACACCGGGGAGCTGTTTTTT. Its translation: CAGRGNTGELFF.

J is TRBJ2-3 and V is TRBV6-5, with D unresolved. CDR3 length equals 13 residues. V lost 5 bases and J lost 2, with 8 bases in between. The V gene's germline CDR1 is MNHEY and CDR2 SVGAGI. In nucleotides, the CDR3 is TGTGCCAGCAGTCCGAGGCCCACAGATACGCAGTATTTT. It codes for CASSPRPTDTQYF.

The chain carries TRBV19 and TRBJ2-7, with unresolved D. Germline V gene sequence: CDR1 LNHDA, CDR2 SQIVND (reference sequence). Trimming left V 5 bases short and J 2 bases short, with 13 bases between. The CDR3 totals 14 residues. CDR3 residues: CASSFRGLTYEQYF. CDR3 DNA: TGTGCCAGTAGTTTTCGTGGCCTTACCTACGAGCAGTACTTC.

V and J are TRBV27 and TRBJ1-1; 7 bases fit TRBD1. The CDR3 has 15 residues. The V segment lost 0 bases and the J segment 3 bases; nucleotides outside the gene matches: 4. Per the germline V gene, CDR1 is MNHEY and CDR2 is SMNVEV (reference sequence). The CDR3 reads CASSLSAGGYTEAFF. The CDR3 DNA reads TGTGCCAGCAGTTTATCGGCAGGGGGATACACTGAAGCTTTCTTT.

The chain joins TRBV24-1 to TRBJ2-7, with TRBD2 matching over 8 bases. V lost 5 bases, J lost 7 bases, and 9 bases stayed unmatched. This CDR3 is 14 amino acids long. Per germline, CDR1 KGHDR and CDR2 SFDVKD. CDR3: CATSGLAGFSEQYF. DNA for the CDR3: TGTGCCACCAGTGGGCTAGCGGGCTTCTCTGAGCAGTACTTC.

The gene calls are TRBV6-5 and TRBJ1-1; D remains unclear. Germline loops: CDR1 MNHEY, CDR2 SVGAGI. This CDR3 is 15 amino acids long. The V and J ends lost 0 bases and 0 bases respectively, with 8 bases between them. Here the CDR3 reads CASSYSAALNTEAFF. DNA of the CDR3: TGTGCCAGCAGTTACTCGGCGGCCTTGAACACTGAAGCTTTCTTT.

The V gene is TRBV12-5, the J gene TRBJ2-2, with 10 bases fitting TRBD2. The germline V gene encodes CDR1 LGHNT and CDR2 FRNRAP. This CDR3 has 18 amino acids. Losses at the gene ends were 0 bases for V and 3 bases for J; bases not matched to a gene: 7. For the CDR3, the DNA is TGTGCTAGTGGTTTGGTACTGGTAGCGGGAGGACACACCGGGGAGCTGTTTTTT. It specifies CASGLVLVAGGHTGELFF.

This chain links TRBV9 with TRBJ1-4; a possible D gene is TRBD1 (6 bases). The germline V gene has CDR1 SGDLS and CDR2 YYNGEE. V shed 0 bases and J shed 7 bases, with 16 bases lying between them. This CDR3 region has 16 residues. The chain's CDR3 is CASSVGALKGGEKLFF. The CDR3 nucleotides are TGTGCCAGCAGCGTAGGGGCCCTAAAAGGGGGTGAAAAACTGTTTTTT.

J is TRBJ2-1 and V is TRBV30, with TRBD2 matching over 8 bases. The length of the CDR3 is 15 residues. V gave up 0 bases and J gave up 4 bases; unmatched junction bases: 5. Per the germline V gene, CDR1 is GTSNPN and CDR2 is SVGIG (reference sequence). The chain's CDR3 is CAWSVGGRTYNEQFF. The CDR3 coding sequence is TGTGCCTGGAGTGTAGGCGGGAGGACATACAATGAGCAGTTCTTC.

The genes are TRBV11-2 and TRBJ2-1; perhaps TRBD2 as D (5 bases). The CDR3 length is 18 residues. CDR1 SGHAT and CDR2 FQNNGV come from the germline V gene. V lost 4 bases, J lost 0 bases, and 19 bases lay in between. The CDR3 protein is CASSSYGMRTVSYNEQFF. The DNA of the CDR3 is TGTGCCAGCAGCTCTTACGGGATGAGGACCGTCTCCTACAATGAGCAGTTCTTC.

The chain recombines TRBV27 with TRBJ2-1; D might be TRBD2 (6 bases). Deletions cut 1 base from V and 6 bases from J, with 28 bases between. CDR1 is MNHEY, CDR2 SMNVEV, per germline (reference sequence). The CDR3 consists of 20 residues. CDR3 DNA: TGTGCCAGCAGTTTATATGTTGGCCTCGGGCGGGCGGGGCTCGGCAATGAGCAGTTCTTC. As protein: CASSLYVGLGRAGLGNEQFF.

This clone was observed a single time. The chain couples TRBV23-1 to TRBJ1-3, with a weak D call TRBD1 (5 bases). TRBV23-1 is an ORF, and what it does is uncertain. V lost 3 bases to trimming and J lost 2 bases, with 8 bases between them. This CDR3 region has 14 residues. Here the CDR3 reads CASSQGQAGNTIYF. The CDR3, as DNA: TGCGCCAGCAGTCAGGGGCAGGCTGGAAACACCATATATTTT.

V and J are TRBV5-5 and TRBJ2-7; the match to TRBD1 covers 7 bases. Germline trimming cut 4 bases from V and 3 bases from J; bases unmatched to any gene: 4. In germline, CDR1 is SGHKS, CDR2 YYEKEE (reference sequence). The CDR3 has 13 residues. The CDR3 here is CASSMRDSYEQYF. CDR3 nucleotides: TGTGCCAGCAGCATGAGGGACAGCTACGAGCAGTACTTC.

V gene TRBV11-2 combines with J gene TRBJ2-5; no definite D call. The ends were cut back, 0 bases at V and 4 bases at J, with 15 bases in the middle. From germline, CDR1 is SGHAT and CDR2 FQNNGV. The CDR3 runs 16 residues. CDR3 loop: CASSLEIQLLGETQYF. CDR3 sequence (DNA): TGTGCCAGCAGCTTAGAAATCCAGTTGCTTGGAGAGACCCAGTACTTC.

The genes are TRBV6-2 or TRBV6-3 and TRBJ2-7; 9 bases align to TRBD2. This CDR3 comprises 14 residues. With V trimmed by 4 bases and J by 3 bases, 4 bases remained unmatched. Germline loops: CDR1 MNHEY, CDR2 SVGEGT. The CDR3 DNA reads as TGTGCCAGCAGTTCGTATAGCGGGAGCTACGAGCAGTACTTC. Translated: CASSSYSGSYEQYF.

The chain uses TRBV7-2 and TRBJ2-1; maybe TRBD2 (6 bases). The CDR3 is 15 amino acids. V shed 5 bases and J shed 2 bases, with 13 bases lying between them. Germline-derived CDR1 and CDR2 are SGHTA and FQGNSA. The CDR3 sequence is CASSPRAGTYNEQFF. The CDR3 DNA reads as TGTGCCAGCAGCCCAAGGGCGGGGACCTACAATGAGCAGTTCTTC.

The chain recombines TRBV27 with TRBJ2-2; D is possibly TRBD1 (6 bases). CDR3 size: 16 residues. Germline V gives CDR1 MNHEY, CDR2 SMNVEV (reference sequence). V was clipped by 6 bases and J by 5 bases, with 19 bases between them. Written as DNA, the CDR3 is TGTGCCAGCAGGGAAGCAGGGGCCCAACAAACCGGGGAGCTGTTTTTT. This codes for CASREAGAQQTGELFF.